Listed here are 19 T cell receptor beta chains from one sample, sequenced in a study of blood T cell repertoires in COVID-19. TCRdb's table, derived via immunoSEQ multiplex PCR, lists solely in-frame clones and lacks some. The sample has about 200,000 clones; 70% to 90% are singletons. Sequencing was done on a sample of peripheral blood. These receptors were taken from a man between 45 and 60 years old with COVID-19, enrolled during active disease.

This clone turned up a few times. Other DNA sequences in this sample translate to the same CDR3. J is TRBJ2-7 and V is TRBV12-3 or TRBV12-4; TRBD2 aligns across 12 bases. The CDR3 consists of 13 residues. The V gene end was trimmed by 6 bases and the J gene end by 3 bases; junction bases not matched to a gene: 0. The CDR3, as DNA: TGTGCCAGCAGACTAGCGGGAGGCTACGAGCAGTACTTC. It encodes CASRLAGGYEQYF.

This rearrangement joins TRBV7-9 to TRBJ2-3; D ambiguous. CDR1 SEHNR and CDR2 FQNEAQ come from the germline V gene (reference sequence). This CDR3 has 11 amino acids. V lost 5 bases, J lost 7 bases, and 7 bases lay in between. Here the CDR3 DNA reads TGTGCCAGCAGCCCCCAAAATACGCAGTATTTT. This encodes CASSPQNTQYF.

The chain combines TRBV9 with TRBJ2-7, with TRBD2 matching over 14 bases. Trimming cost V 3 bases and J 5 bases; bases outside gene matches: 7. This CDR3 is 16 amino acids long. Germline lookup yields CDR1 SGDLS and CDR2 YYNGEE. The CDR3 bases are TGTGCCAGCAGCGGAGGGGGACTAGCGGGAGTCCACGAGCAGTACTTC. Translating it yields CASSGGGLAGVHEQYF.

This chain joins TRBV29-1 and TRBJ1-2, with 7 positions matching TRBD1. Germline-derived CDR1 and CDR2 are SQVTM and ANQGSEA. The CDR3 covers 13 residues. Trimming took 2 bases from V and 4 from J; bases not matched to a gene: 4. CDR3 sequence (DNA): TGCAGCGTTGAATTGACAGGGCTCTATGGCTACACCTTC. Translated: CSVELTGLYGYTF.

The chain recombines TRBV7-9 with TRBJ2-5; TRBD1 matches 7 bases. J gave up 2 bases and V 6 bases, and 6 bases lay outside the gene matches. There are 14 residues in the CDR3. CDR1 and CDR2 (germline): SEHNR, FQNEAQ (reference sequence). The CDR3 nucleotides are TGTGCCAGCAGACCCGGGACAGCACAAGAGACCCAGTACTTC. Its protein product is CASRPGTAQETQYF.

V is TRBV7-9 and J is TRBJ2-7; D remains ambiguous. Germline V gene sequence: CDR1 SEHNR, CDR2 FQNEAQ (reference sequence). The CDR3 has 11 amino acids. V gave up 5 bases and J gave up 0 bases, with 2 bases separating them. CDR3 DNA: TGTGCCAGCAGCCGCTCCTACGAGCAGTACTTC. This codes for CASSRSYEQYF.

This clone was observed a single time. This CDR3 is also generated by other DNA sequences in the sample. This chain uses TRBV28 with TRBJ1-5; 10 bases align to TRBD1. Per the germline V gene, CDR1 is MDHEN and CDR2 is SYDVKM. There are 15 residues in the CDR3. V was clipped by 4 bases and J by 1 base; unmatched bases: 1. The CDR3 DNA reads TGTGCCAGCAGTTCGGGACAGGGGAGCAATCAGCCCCAGCATTTT. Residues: CASSSGQGSNQPQHF.

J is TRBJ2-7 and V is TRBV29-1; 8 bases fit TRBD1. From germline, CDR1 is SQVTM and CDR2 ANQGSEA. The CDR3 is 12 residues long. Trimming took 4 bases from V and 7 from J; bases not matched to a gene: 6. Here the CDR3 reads CSVGQGAQEQYF. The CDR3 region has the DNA TGCAGCGTTGGCCAGGGGGCGCAAGAGCAGTACTTC.

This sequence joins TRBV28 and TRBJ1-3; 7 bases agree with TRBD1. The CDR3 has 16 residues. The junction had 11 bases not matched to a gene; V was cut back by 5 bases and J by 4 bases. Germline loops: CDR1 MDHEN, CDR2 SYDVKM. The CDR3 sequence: CASSPYGAGGGNTIYF. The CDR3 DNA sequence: TGTGCCAGCAGTCCTTACGGGGCAGGGGGAGGAAACACCATATATTTT.

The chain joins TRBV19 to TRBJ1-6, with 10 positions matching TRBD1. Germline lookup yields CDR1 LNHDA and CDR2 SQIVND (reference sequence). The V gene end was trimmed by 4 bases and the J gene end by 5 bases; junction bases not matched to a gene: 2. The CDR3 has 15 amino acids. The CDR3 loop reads CASSTTGGNNSPLHF. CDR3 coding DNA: TGTGCCAGTAGTACGACAGGGGGCAATAATTCACCCCTCCACTTT.

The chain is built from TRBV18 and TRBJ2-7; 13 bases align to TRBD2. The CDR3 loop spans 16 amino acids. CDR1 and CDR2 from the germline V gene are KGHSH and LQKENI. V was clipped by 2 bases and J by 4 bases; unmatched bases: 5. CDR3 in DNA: TGTGCCAGCTCACCAGGACTAGCGGGAGAAGGGTACGAGCAGTACTTC. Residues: CASSPGLAGEGYEQYF.

The CDR3 DNA follows: TGTGCCAGCAGCCCCCGGGACAGGGCCTACAATGAGCAGTTCTTC. Protein product: CASSPRDRAYNEQFF. The chain joins TRBV6-6 to TRBJ2-1; 9 bases fit TRBD1. V lost 6 bases to trimming and J lost 2 bases; unmatched junction nucleotides: 5. Germline V CDR1 and CDR2: MNHNY, SVGAGI (reference sequence). This CDR3 region has 15 residues.

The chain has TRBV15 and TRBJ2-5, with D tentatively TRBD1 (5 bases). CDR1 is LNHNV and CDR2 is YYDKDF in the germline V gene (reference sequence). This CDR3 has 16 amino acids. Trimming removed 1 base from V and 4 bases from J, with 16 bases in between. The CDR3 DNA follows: TGTGCCACCAGCAGAGTAGGGGCGAGCGCAGGAGAGACCCAGTACTTC. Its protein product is CATSRVGASAGETQYF.

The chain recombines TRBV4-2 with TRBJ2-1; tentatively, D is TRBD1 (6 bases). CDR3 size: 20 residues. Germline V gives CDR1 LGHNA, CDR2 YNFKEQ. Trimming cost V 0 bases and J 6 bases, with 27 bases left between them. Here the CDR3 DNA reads TGTGCCAGCAGCCAAGAACTGGGGGCACGCGTTGAAGTGAGATCCAATGAGCAGTTCTTC. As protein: CASSQELGARVEVRSNEQFF.

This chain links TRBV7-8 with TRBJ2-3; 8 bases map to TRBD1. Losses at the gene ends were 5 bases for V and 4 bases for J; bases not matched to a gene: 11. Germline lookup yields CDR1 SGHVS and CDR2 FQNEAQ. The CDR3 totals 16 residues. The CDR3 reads CASSPSPDRVPDTQYF. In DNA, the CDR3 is TGTGCCAGCAGCCCAAGCCCGGACAGGGTACCAGATACGCAGTATTTT.

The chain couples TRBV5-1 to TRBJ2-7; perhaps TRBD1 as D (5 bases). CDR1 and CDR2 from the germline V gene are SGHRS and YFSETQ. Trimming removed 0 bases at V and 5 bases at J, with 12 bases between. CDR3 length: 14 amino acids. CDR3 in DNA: TGCGCCAGCAGCTTGGGTCAGGGATATGACGAGCAGTACTTC. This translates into CASSLGQGYDEQYF.

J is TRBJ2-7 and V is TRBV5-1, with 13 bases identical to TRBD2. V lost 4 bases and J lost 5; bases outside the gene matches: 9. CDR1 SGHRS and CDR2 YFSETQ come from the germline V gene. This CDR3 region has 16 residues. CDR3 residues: CASSPGLAGVSHEQYF. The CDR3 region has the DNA TGCGCCAGCAGCCCAGGACTAGCGGGAGTGAGCCACGAGCAGTACTTC. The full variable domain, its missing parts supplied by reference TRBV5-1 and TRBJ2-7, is KAGVTQTPRYLIKTRGQQVTLSCSPISGHRSVSWYQQTPGQGLQFLFEYFSETQRNKGNFPGRFSGRQFSNSRSEMNVSTLELGDSALYLCASSPGLAGVSHEQYFGPGTRLTVT.

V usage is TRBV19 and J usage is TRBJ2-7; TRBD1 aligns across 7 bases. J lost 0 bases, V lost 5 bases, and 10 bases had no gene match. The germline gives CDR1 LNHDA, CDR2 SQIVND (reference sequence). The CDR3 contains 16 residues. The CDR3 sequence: CASSDIGQANSYEQYF. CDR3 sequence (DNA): TGTGCCAGTAGTGATATAGGACAGGCCAACTCCTACGAGCAGTACTTC.

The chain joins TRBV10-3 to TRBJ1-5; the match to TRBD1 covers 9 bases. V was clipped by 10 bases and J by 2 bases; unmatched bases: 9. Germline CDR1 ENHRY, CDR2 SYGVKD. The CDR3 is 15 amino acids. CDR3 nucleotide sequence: TGTGCCAGCCGGACAGGGGAAGGGGGCAATCAGCCCCAGCATTTT. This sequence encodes CASRTGEGGNQPQHF.